The 24 T cell receptor beta chains below were found in one sample sequenced in a study of OX40 agonist ivuxolimab in advanced cancers. Produced via immunoSEQ multiplex PCR; TCRdb's table is partial and in-frame only. The data contain 50,000 to 70,000 clones, over 80% of them singletons. The source material was CD4+ or CD8+ T cells sorted from blood, sampled in a trial of the OX40 agonist ivuxolimab. The origin of the receptors is an adult with an advanced solid tumor such as melanoma, head and neck, liver or kidney cancer.

The rearrangement joins TRBV5-1 to TRBJ2-4; 7 positions match TRBD2. The CDR3 loop spans 14 amino acids. The V and J ends lost 7 bases and 0 bases, in that order; junction bases with no gene match: 4. Germline CDR1 is SGHRS and CDR2 is YFSETQ. CDR3 coding DNA: TGCGCCAGCGGACCGGGGGGAGCCAAAAACATTCAGTACTTC. It is translated as CASGPGGAKNIQYF.

The chain is built from TRBV19 and TRBJ1-5; 8 bases are a match to TRBD1. The CDR3 has 14 amino acids. CDR1 and CDR2 from the germline V gene are LNHDA and SQIVND (reference sequence). J gave up 6 bases and V 5 bases, and 6 bases lay outside the gene matches. This chain's CDR3 is CASSFGQGPQPQHF. For the CDR3, the DNA is TGTGCCAGTAGTTTTGGACAGGGCCCTCAGCCCCAGCATTTT. The full variable domain, with the rest looked up from reference TRBV19 and TRBJ1-5, is DGGITQSPKYLFRKEGQNVTLSCEQNLNHDAMYWYRQDPGQGLRLIYYSQIVNDFQKGDIAEGYSVSREKKESFPLTVTSAQKNPTAFYLCASSFGQGPQPQHFGDGTRLSIL.

This chain uses TRBV5-8 with TRBJ1-4, with D possibly being TRBD1 (6 bases). The CDR3 extends over 14 amino acids. With 4 bases removed from V and 8 bases from J, the gap between germline ends came to 15 bases. Per germline, CDR1 SGHTS and CDR2 YDEGEE. CDR3 loop: CASSQDSGREKLFF. The CDR3 DNA is TGTGCCAGCAGCCAGGACAGCGGGCGGGAAAAACTGTTTTTT.

The J gene is TRBJ2-5, the V gene TRBV25-1; D is uncertain. The CDR3 extends over 14 amino acids. V was pared by 2 bases and J by 0 bases, with 7 bases between. The germline V gene encodes CDR1 MGHDK and CDR2 SYGVNS. The CDR3 here is CASSEVPYQETQYF. CDR3 in DNA: TGTGCCAGCAGTGAAGTCCCCTACCAAGAGACCCAGTACTTC.

V usage is TRBV7-9 and J usage is TRBJ2-7, with 8 nucleotides matching TRBD1. CDR1 is SEHNR, CDR2 FQNEAQ, per germline (reference sequence). This CDR3 is 14 amino acids long. Trimming cost V 6 bases and J 3 bases; bases outside gene matches: 7. CDR3 residues: CASRRTGSNYEQYF. In DNA form, the CDR3 reads TGTGCCAGCAGACGGACAGGGTCCAACTACGAGCAGTACTTC.

This clone was detected only once. The rearrangement links TRBV6-1 to TRBJ1-5, with 7 positions matching TRBD1. Looked up from germline, CDR1 is MNHNS and CDR2 is SASEGT. The CDR3 length is 16 residues. The ends lost 0 bases at V and 4 bases at J; junction bases unmatched: 6. The DNA of the CDR3 is TGTGCCAGCAGTGAAGCGAACAGGGGAGTGAATCAGCCCCAGCATTTT. Translation: CASSEANRGVNQPQHF.

The chain uses TRBV18 and TRBJ2-7; 7 bases fit TRBD1. V trimming: 3 bases; J trimming: 7 bases; junction bases outside the gene matches: 9. The CDR3 contains 14 residues. Per germline, CDR1 KGHSH and CDR2 LQKENI. CDR3 residues: CASSPNRGGGEQYF. In nucleotides, the CDR3 is TGTGCCAGCTCACCCAACAGGGGCGGCGGAGAGCAGTACTTC.

The chain is built from TRBV11-3 and TRBJ2-7; 9 nucleotides align to TRBD1. Germline values: CDR1 SGHNT, CDR2 YENEEA. V trimming: 3 bases; J trimming: 6 bases; junction bases outside the gene matches: 3. CDR3 length: 13 amino acids. CDR3 sequence (DNA): TGTGCCAGCAGCTTGCAACAGGGGGCCGAGCAGTACTTC. Its protein product is CASSLQQGAEQYF.

The chain uses TRBV6-5 and TRBJ1-1; D is unclear. The CDR3 consists of 14 residues. Per germline, CDR1 MNHEY and CDR2 SVGAGI. V shed 4 bases and J shed 4 bases, with 13 bases lying between them. CDR3 protein: CASSSDVDITEAFF. In DNA form, the CDR3 reads TGTGCCAGCAGTTCGGACGTCGATATCACTGAAGCTTTCTTT.

This clone was recorded a few times. J is TRBJ1-2 and V is TRBV2; 9 nucleotides line up with TRBD1. This CDR3 has 11 amino acids. J gave up 2 bases and V 11 bases, and 0 bases lay outside the gene matches. Per germline, CDR1 SNHLY and CDR2 FYNNEI. Here the CDR3 DNA reads TGTGCCGGGACAGGGAACTATGGCTACACCTTC. Protein product: CAGTGNYGYTF.

The chain recombines TRBV19 with TRBJ1-1, with a weak D call TRBD1 (5 bases). The germline V gene encodes CDR1 LNHDA and CDR2 SQIVND (reference sequence). The CDR3 runs to 15 residues. Trimming cost V 4 bases and J 4 bases, with 16 bases left between them. The CDR3 spells CASSTLQGRGTEAFF. The DNA for the CDR3 is TGTGCCAGTAGTACCCTCCAGGGCAGAGGCACTGAAGCTTTCTTT.

The V gene is TRBV7-2, the J gene TRBJ1-2; D possibly corresponds to TRBD1 (6 bases). V gave up 5 bases and J gave up 4 bases, with 14 bases separating them. The CDR3 is made up of 14 amino acids. Germline CDR1 and CDR2: SGHTA and FQGNSA. The chain's CDR3 is CASSPKTGSYGYTF. Here the CDR3 DNA reads TGTGCCAGCAGCCCAAAGACAGGATCCTATGGCTACACCTTC. Complete variable domain (other parts from reference TRBV7-2 and TRBJ1-2): GAGVSQSPSNKVTEKGKDVELRCDPISGHTALYWYRQSLGQGLEFLIYFQGNSAPDKSGLPSDRFSAERTGGSVSTLTIQRTQQEDSAVYLCASSPKTGSYGYTFGSGTRLTVV.

Of note for this clone: Distinct nucleotide sequences in the sample also encode this CDR3. This chain uses TRBV5-4 with TRBJ2-3, with 10 bases matching TRBD2. With V trimmed by 0 bases and J by 3 bases, 10 bases remained unmatched. The CDR3 is 18 residues long. CDR1 and CDR2 from the germline V gene are SGHNT and YYREEE (reference sequence). The CDR3 coding sequence is TGTGCCAGCAGCTTGGGGCTAGCGGGAGAGGGGGGGACAGATACGCAGTATTTT. This gives the protein CASSLGLAGEGGTDTQYF.

The chain employs TRBV19 and TRBJ2-1, with a weak D call TRBD2 (6 bases). Trimming stripped 6 bases from V and 9 bases from J, with 18 bases between. The CDR3 is made up of 14 amino acids. Germline V gene lookup returns CDR1 LNHDA and CDR2 SQIVND (reference sequence). The CDR3 nucleotides are TGTGCCAGTAGCGAAGCGGGTGGTTGGGGTGAGCAGTTCTTC. Protein: CASSEAGGWGEQFF.

This chain links TRBV10-3 with TRBJ2-5, with D perhaps TRBD2 (6 bases). The V gene lost 4 bases and the J gene lost 2 bases, with 8 bases spanning the gap. Germline loops: CDR1 ENHRY, CDR2 SYGVKD. The CDR3 extends over 13 amino acids. The CDR3 sequence: CAISAAGQETQYF. The DNA for the CDR3 is TGTGCCATCAGTGCGGCGGGGCAAGAGACCCAGTACTTC.

The rearrangement joins TRBV19 to TRBJ2-7, with a weak D call TRBD1 (5 bases). Germline-derived CDR1 and CDR2 are LNHDA and SQIVND (reference sequence). V dropped 8 bases and J dropped 3 bases, with 14 bases sitting between them. The CDR3 length is 13 residues. The CDR3 coding sequence is TGTGCCAGTGGTGGACACCTGGGCTACGAGCAGTACTTC. Its protein product is CASGGHLGYEQYF.

This chain joins TRBV5-1 and TRBJ2-1, with 8 bases lining up with TRBD2. The CDR3 contains 15 residues. Trimming took 0 bases from V and 11 from J; bases not matched to a gene: 10. Germline V lookup: CDR1 SGHRS, CDR2 YFSETQ. Here the CDR3 DNA reads TGCGCCAGCAGCTTGGCCGGGACTAGGTTAAAACAGCAGTTCTTC. As protein: CASSLAGTRLKQQFF.

The chain couples TRBV7-3 to TRBJ2-1, with D perhaps TRBD2 (6 bases). The V end was cut by 5 bases, the J end by 9 bases, with 20 bases between. The germline gives CDR1 SGHTA, CDR2 FQGTGA. The CDR3 contains 15 residues. The CDR3 sequence: CASSPRPGSEGEQFF. CDR3 sequence (DNA): TGTGCCAGCAGCCCCCGTCCCGGGAGTGAGGGTGAGCAGTTCTTC.

The chain is built from TRBV4-1 and TRBJ2-5, with D possibly matching TRBD1 (6 bases). Germline V gene sequence: CDR1 MGHRA, CDR2 YSYEKL. This CDR3 has 15 amino acids. V was shortened by 0 bases and J by 7 bases, with 15 bases between the two germline ends. The CDR3 reads CASSQDGGSLPTQYF. The CDR3 DNA reads as TGCGCCAGCAGCCAAGATGGGGGCAGTCTTCCGACCCAGTACTTC.

The chain is built from TRBV7-3 and TRBJ2-3; D not certain. The V gene's germline CDR1 is SGHTA and CDR2 FQGTGA. The CDR3 runs to 13 residues. Trimming cost V 5 bases and J 6 bases, with 12 bases left between them. The DNA of the CDR3 is TGTGCCAGCAGCCTAATGGGAAGGGATACGCAGTATTTT. Translating gives CASSLMGRDTQYF.

The chain recombines TRBV30 with TRBJ2-1; D unclear. The germline gives CDR1 GTSNPN, CDR2 SVGIG (reference sequence). The V and J ends lost 0 bases and 8 bases respectively, with 8 bases between them. The CDR3 runs to 12 residues. This chain's CDR3 is CAWSVRRYEQFF. CDR3 nucleotides: TGTGCCTGGAGTGTACGTCGGTATGAGCAGTTCTTC.

This clone was counted a single time. This rearrangement joins TRBV6-1 to TRBJ2-3; perhaps TRBD2 as D (6 bases). CDR3 length: 14 amino acids. Deletions cut 2 bases from V and 3 bases from J, with 9 bases between. Per the germline V gene, CDR1 is MNHNS and CDR2 is SASEGT. In nucleotides, the CDR3 is TGTGCCAGCAGTGAAAAGGCGGGAACAGATACGCAGTATTTT. Translation gives CASSEKAGTDTQYF.

This clone was seen a handful of times. The chain carries TRBV2 and TRBJ2-5, with D unclear. The CDR3 covers 10 residues. Trimming removed 6 bases at V and 6 bases at J, with 5 bases between. The germline V gene encodes CDR1 SNHLY and CDR2 FYNNEI. CDR3 in amino acids: CASRVKTQYF. CDR3 DNA sequence: TGTGCCAGCAGGGTAAAGACCCAGTACTTC.

This clone came up once. This sequence joins TRBV6-6 and TRBJ1-5; D may be TRBD1 (6 bases). The CDR3 is 16 residues long. Germline V gene data show CDR1 as MNHNY and CDR2 as SVGAGI (reference sequence). V lost 2 bases and J lost 5, with 16 bases in between. CDR3 protein: CASSYLGQFPYQPQHF. In DNA form, the CDR3 reads TGTGCCAGCAGTTACCTGGGACAATTCCCTTATCAGCCCCAGCATTTT.